This entry features one TCR beta chain sequence. Its target is not known. A modified ARM-PCR protocol with three rounds of nested PCR amplified TCRbeta. Each CDR3 protein gets one entry after TCRdb re-called the multiplex PCR reads with MiXCR. Of some 100,000 distinct CDR3 sequences listed, 55% to 65% are singletons. Germline lookup yields CDR1 MNHEY and CDR2 SVGEGT. The ends were cut back, 10 bases at V and 4 bases at J, with 13 bases in the middle. The CDR3 covers 13 residues. This sample stems from a study of tumor and adjacent non-tumor tissue in lung cancer. Study context: There were around eleven adenocarcinoma, a couple of squamous cell carcinoma and 1 small cell lung cancer cases. Overall study findings and caveats: Tumor tissue had significantly higher TCR diversity than normal lung. Shorter survival was associated with higher TCR diversity in tumors.

RNA was extracted from bulk tissue without any cell sorting. This non-tumor lung sample came from over 3 cm beyond the tumor edge. Donors were chemotherapy-naive, newly diagnosed lung cancer surgical patients in China, August–late 2014. The receptor comes from a man younger than 45 with non-small cell lung cancer. The chain recombines TRBV6-2 or TRBV6-3 with TRBJ1-4; D gene uncertain. What was sequenced was distant non-tumor lung tissue. CDR3 loop: CANADLLNEKLFF. CDR3 coding DNA: TGTGCCAACGCTGACTTACTTAATGAAAAACTGTTTTTT.